Listed below are T cell receptor beta chains from one sample, sequenced in a study of CD8 T cells in ankylosing spondylitis. MiXCR was run by TCRdb on the 5' RACE reads, yielding one entry per CDR3 protein. The repertoire has 200,000 to 250,000 distinct CDR3 sequences, more than 9% of them found once; the top ten carry 21%. Sequencing input: blood, either unsorted or a sorted T cell fraction (not recorded which). The receptors originated from a male donor with ankylosing spondylitis or in good health (not recorded which). Each CDR3 is given with its conserved first and last residue. The D gene is left open where the match is weak. Rows give clone size only sometimes, using once, few, many, or a class for an expanded clone.

d_call: .; j_call: TRBJ1-5; clone_size: many; v_call: TRBV9; cdr3_length: 14; cdr3_aa: CASSQTPDNQPQHF; cdr3_nt: TGTGCCAGCAGTCAGACCCCCGACAATCAGCCCCAGCATTTT
d_call: .; j_call: TRBJ1-3; clone_size: many; v_call: TRBV12-3/TRBV12-4; cdr3_length: 14; cdr3_aa: CASRTQGSGNTIYF; cdr3_nt: TGTGCCAGCAGGACACAGGGATCTGGAAACACCATATATTTT
d_call: .; j_call: TRBJ2-3; clone_size: many; v_call: TRBV5-1; cdr3_length: 13; cdr3_aa: CASSLVVTDTQYF; cdr3_nt: TGCGCCAGCAGCTTGGTAGTCACAGATACGCAGTATTTT
d_call: .; j_call: TRBJ2-1; clone_size: .; v_call: TRBV5-1; cdr3_length: 16; cdr3_aa: CASSWGMWTGNNEQFF; cdr3_nt: TGCGCCAGCAGCTGGGGGATGTGGACGGGAAACAATGAGCAGTTCTTC
d_call: TRBD1; j_call: TRBJ2-7; clone_size: few; v_call: TRBV5-1; cdr3_length: 15; cdr3_aa: CASREGQAITYEQYF; cdr3_nt: TGCGCCAGCAGGGAAGGACAGGCCATTACCTACGAGCAGTACTTC
d_call: TRBD2; j_call: TRBJ2-3; clone_size: few; v_call: TRBV11-3; cdr3_length: 17; cdr3_aa: CASSIRTSGGLTDTQYF; cdr3_nt: TGTGCCAGCAGCATTAGGACTAGCGGGGGACTCACAGATACGCAGTATTTT
d_call: .; j_call: TRBJ2-5; clone_size: .; v_call: TRBV3-1; cdr3_length: 16; cdr3_aa: CASSQDILRGQETQYF; cdr3_nt: TGTGCCAGCAGCCAGGACATCCTTAGAGGCCAAGAGACCCAGTACTTC
d_call: TRBD1; j_call: TRBJ2-7; clone_size: many; v_call: TRBV12-3/TRBV12-4; cdr3_length: 15; cdr3_aa: CASSPVRQGSYEQYF; cdr3_nt: TGTGCCAGCAGTCCAGTCCGACAGGGCTCCTACGAGCAGTACTTC
d_call: TRBD1; j_call: TRBJ2-7; clone_size: many; v_call: TRBV5-8; cdr3_length: 15; cdr3_aa: CASSKTGRGSYEQYF; cdr3_nt: TGTGCCAGCAGCAAGACAGGGCGTGGGTCCTACGAGCAGTACTTC
d_call: TRBD1; j_call: TRBJ2-7; clone_size: many; v_call: TRBV12-3/TRBV12-4; cdr3_length: 15; cdr3_aa: CASSNDRGFSYEQYF; cdr3_nt: TGTGCCAGCAGCAATGACAGGGGCTTTTCCTACGAGCAGTACTTC
d_call: .; j_call: TRBJ2-2; clone_size: many; v_call: TRBV5-1; cdr3_length: 16; cdr3_aa: CASSLIASANTGELFF; cdr3_nt: TGCGCCAGCAGCTTGATAGCGTCTGCGAACACCGGGGAGCTGTTTTTT
d_call: TRBD1; j_call: TRBJ1-3; clone_size: many; v_call: TRBV7-3; cdr3_length: 15; cdr3_aa: CASSPRTGAGNTIYF; cdr3_nt: TGTGCCAGCAGCCCCCGGACAGGGGCCGGAAACACCATATATTTT
d_call: TRBD2; j_call: TRBJ2-5; clone_size: many; v_call: TRBV28; cdr3_length: 15; cdr3_aa: CASSPGASGQETQYF; cdr3_nt: TGTGCCAGCAGTCCCGGGGCTAGCGGCCAAGAGACCCAGTACTTC
d_call: .; j_call: TRBJ2-7; clone_size: .; v_call: TRBV27; cdr3_length: 10; cdr3_aa: CASGRDEQYF; cdr3_nt: TGTGCCAGCGGGCGGGACGAGCAGTACTTC
d_call: .; j_call: TRBJ2-3; clone_size: .; v_call: TRBV19; cdr3_length: 19; cdr3_aa: CASSIQLPVYNSYRDTQYF; cdr3_nt: TGTGCCAGTAGTATACAATTACCCGTCTATAACTCCTATCGAGATACGCAGTATTTT
d_call: TRBD1; j_call: TRBJ1-2; clone_size: many; v_call: TRBV19; cdr3_length: 14; cdr3_aa: CASSRDRGSDGYTF; cdr3_nt: TGTGCCAGTAGTCGGGACAGGGGATCCGATGGCTACACCTTC
d_call: .; j_call: TRBJ1-6; clone_size: few; v_call: TRBV20-1; cdr3_length: 15; cdr3_aa: CSATPAEGKNSPLHF; cdr3_nt: TGCAGTGCTACGCCAGCGGAGGGGAAGAATTCACCCCTCCACTTT
d_call: TRBD1; j_call: TRBJ2-7; clone_size: few; v_call: TRBV12-3/TRBV12-4; cdr3_length: 14; cdr3_aa: CASSFSDRLYEQYF; cdr3_nt: TGTGCCAGCAGTTTTTCGGACAGGCTCTACGAGCAGTACTTC
d_call: .; j_call: TRBJ2-2; clone_size: few; v_call: TRBV24-1; cdr3_length: 17; cdr3_aa: CATSVFGGPGGTGELFF; cdr3_nt: TGTGCCACCAGTGTATTCGGTGGGCCTGGCGGCACCGGGGAGCTGTTTTTT
d_call: TRBD1; j_call: TRBJ2-3; clone_size: many; v_call: TRBV6-1; cdr3_length: 17; cdr3_aa: CASSSPGTPGGRDTQYF; cdr3_nt: TGTGCCAGCAGCTCCCCCGGGACCCCAGGGGGTAGAGATACGCAGTATTTT
d_call: TRBD2; j_call: TRBJ2-3; clone_size: many; v_call: TRBV29-1; cdr3_length: 14; cdr3_aa: CSVSLAGATDTQYF; cdr3_nt: TGCAGCGTCAGTCTAGCGGGGGCCACAGATACGCAGTATTTT
d_call: .; j_call: TRBJ1-6; clone_size: many; v_call: TRBV12-3/TRBV12-4; cdr3_length: 13; cdr3_aa: CASSFKTDSPLHF; cdr3_nt: TGTGCCAGCAGTTTTAAGACGGATTCACCCCTCCACTTT
d_call: TRBD2; j_call: TRBJ2-4; clone_size: many; v_call: TRBV20-1; cdr3_length: 17; cdr3_aa: CSASPSGGHYEFNIQYF; cdr3_nt: TGCAGTGCTAGTCCTAGCGGGGGCCACTATGAATTCAACATTCAGTACTTC
d_call: .; j_call: TRBJ1-6; clone_size: few; v_call: TRBV6-4; cdr3_length: 15; cdr3_aa: CASSQMAGANSPLHF; cdr3_nt: TGTGCCAGCAGCCAGATGGCGGGAGCCAATTCACCCCTCCACTTT
d_call: TRBD2; j_call: TRBJ2-2; clone_size: many; v_call: TRBV10-2; cdr3_length: 15; cdr3_aa: CASRFFGGGTGELFF; cdr3_nt: TGCGCCAGCAGGTTTTTCGGCGGGGGCACCGGGGAGCTGTTTTTT
d_call: TRBD2; j_call: TRBJ2-5; clone_size: many; v_call: TRBV7-2; cdr3_length: 14; cdr3_aa: CATKPSGVSETQYF; cdr3_nt: TGTGCCACCAAACCAAGCGGGGTGTCTGAGACCCAGTACTTC
d_call: TRBD1; j_call: TRBJ1-5; clone_size: many; v_call: TRBV19; cdr3_length: 13; cdr3_aa: CASSEQGAQPQHF; cdr3_nt: TGTGCCAGTAGCGAACAGGGGGCACAGCCCCAGCATTTT
d_call: .; j_call: TRBJ2-5; clone_size: .; v_call: TRBV5-6; cdr3_length: 15; cdr3_aa: CASSLVTAPQETQYF; cdr3_nt: TGTGCCAGCAGCTTGGTGACAGCTCCCCAAGAGACCCAGTACTTC
d_call: .; j_call: TRBJ2-1; clone_size: many; v_call: TRBV7-3; cdr3_length: 16; cdr3_aa: CASSLNSGGLVGEQFF; cdr3_nt: TGTGCCAGCAGCTTAAACTCCGGTGGGCTGGTTGGTGAGCAGTTCTTC
d_call: .; j_call: TRBJ2-2; clone_size: many; v_call: TRBV12-3/TRBV12-4; cdr3_length: 14; cdr3_aa: CASRPGGNTGELFF; cdr3_nt: TGTGCCAGCAGGCCCGGGGGGAACACCGGGGAGCTGTTTTTT
d_call: .; j_call: TRBJ1-1; clone_size: many; v_call: TRBV20-1; cdr3_length: 12; cdr3_aa: CSALFGGTEAFF; cdr3_nt: TGCAGTGCTTTATTCGGGGGGACTGAAGCTTTCTTT
d_call: .; j_call: TRBJ2-1; clone_size: many; v_call: TRBV12-3/TRBV12-4; cdr3_length: 11; cdr3_aa: CASRSHNEQFF; cdr3_nt: TGTGCCAGCAGGTCTCACAATGAGCAGTTCTTC
d_call: .; j_call: TRBJ2-7; clone_size: few; v_call: TRBV7-9; cdr3_length: 16; cdr3_aa: CASSPTGGGRSYEQYF; cdr3_nt: TGTGCCAGCAGCCCTACTGGAGGGGGCAGATCCTACGAGCAGTACTTC
d_call: TRBD1; j_call: TRBJ1-4; clone_size: many; v_call: TRBV29-1; cdr3_length: 13; cdr3_aa: CSVQDRGGEKLFF; cdr3_nt: TGCAGCGTCCAGGACAGGGGAGGCGAAAAACTGTTTTTT
d_call: .; j_call: TRBJ2-1; clone_size: once; v_call: TRBV28; cdr3_length: 12; cdr3_aa: CASSSPTGPQSF; cdr3_nt: TGTGCCAGCAGTTCGCCCACAGGGCCCCAGTCCTTC
d_call: .; j_call: TRBJ1-2; clone_size: many; v_call: TRBV7-2; cdr3_length: 14; cdr3_aa: CASSFRQGGYGYTF; cdr3_nt: TGTGCCAGCAGCTTTAGGCAGGGTGGCTATGGCTACACCTTC
d_call: .; j_call: TRBJ1-1; clone_size: few; v_call: TRBV5-6; cdr3_length: 12; cdr3_aa: CATAQGDTEAFF; cdr3_nt: TGTGCCACCGCGCAAGGGGACACTGAAGCTTTCTTT
d_call: .; j_call: TRBJ2-1; clone_size: many; v_call: TRBV20-1; cdr3_length: 11; cdr3_aa: CSAKVYNEQFF; cdr3_nt: TGCAGTGCTAAGGTATACAATGAGCAGTTCTTC
d_call: .; j_call: TRBJ2-1; clone_size: many; v_call: TRBV2; cdr3_length: 15; cdr3_aa: CASKQENFSYNEQFF; cdr3_nt: TGTGCCAGCAAACAGGAGAACTTCTCCTACAATGAGCAGTTCTTC
d_call: .; j_call: TRBJ2-5; clone_size: many; v_call: TRBV5-1; cdr3_length: 15; cdr3_aa: CASSGLRIWQETQYF; cdr3_nt: TGCGCCAGCAGCGGCCTAAGAATTTGGCAAGAGACCCAGTACTTC
d_call: .; j_call: TRBJ1-1; clone_size: many; v_call: TRBV3-1; cdr3_length: 15; cdr3_aa: CASSQEAGRGTEAFF; cdr3_nt: TGTGCCAGCAGCCAAGAGGCAGGGAGGGGGACTGAAGCTTTCTTT
d_call: .; j_call: TRBJ2-3; clone_size: few; v_call: TRBV5-1; cdr3_length: 11; cdr3_aa: CASSGGDTQYF; cdr3_nt: TGCGCCAGCAGCGGGGGAGATACGCAGTATTTT
d_call: TRBD2; j_call: TRBJ2-5; clone_size: .; v_call: TRBV5-1; cdr3_length: 16; cdr3_aa: CASSVGLAGIGETQYF; cdr3_nt: TGCGCCAGCAGCGTGGGACTAGCGGGGATCGGGGAGACCCAGTACTTC
d_call: TRBD2; j_call: TRBJ2-4; clone_size: .; v_call: TRBV20-1; cdr3_length: 15; cdr3_aa: CSSLGGGRLKNIQYF; cdr3_nt: TGCAGTTCCCTGGGCGGGGGGCGACTAAAAAACATTCAGTACTTC
d_call: TRBD2; j_call: TRBJ2-1; clone_size: many; v_call: TRBV5-1; cdr3_length: 15; cdr3_aa: CASSLASGVNNEQFF; cdr3_nt: TGCGCCAGCAGCTTGGCTAGCGGGGTAAATAATGAGCAGTTCTTC
d_call: TRBD2; j_call: TRBJ2-5; clone_size: few; v_call: TRBV12-3/TRBV12-4; cdr3_length: 17; cdr3_aa: CASSGASGGARKETQYF; cdr3_nt: TGTGCCAGCAGTGGAGCGAGCGGGGGCGCCCGCAAAGAGACCCAGTACTTC
d_call: .; j_call: TRBJ2-5; clone_size: many; v_call: TRBV5-1; cdr3_length: 15; cdr3_aa: CASSPGPIGQETQYF; cdr3_nt: TGCGCCAGCAGCCCGGGACCTATAGGCCAAGAGACCCAGTACTTC
d_call: .; j_call: TRBJ2-1; clone_size: many; v_call: TRBV20-1; cdr3_length: 12; cdr3_aa: CSARDGETPIAF; cdr3_nt: TGCAGTGCTAGAGATGGGGAGACCCCCATAGCTTTC
d_call: TRBD2; j_call: TRBJ2-7; clone_size: .; v_call: TRBV20-1; cdr3_length: 14; cdr3_aa: CSARKPGGPFEQYF; cdr3_nt: TGCAGTGCTAGGAAGCCGGGGGGGCCCTTCGAGCAGTACTTC
d_call: .; j_call: TRBJ2-5; clone_size: .; v_call: TRBV7-8; cdr3_length: 15; cdr3_aa: CASSLWAGAQETQYF; cdr3_nt: TGTGCCAGCAGCTTATGGGCGGGGGCTCAAGAGACCCAGTACTTC
d_call: .; j_call: TRBJ2-7; clone_size: many; v_call: TRBV20-1; cdr3_length: 14; cdr3_aa: CSAVRQENFYEQYF; cdr3_nt: TGCAGTGCAGTCAGACAGGAGAACTTCTACGAGCAGTACTTC
d_call: .; j_call: TRBJ1-5; clone_size: many; v_call: TRBV20-1; cdr3_length: 15; cdr3_aa: CSASRELEANQPQHF; cdr3_nt: TGCAGTGCTTCCCGGGAACTTGAGGCCAATCAGCCCCAGCATTTT
d_call: .; j_call: TRBJ2-2; clone_size: many; v_call: TRBV7-3; cdr3_length: 15; cdr3_aa: CASSSDRLNTGELFF; cdr3_nt: TGTGCCAGCAGCTCCGACAGGCTGAACACCGGGGAGCTGTTTTTT
d_call: .; j_call: TRBJ2-7; clone_size: many; v_call: TRBV6-5; cdr3_length: 14; cdr3_aa: CASSYERRAYEQYF; cdr3_nt: TGTGCCAGCAGTTACGAGCGACGTGCCTACGAGCAGTACTTC